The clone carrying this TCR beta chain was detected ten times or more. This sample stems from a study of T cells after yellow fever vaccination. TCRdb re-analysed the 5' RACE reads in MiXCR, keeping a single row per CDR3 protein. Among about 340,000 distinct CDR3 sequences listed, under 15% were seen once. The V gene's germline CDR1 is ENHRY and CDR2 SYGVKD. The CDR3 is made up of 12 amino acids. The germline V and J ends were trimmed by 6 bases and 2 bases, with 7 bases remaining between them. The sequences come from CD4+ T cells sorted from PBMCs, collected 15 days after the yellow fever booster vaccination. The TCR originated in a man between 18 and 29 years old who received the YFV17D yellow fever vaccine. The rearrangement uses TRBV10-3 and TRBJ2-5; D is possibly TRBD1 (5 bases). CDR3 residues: CAIRDKQETQYF. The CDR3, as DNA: TGTGCCATCAGGGACAAACAAGAGACCCAGTACTTC.